This entry is about one T cell receptor beta chain. Its antigen is currently unknown. These data are taken from a study of cytomegalovirus exposure and HLA in healthy donors. PCR was performed using 60 Vbeta and 13 Jbeta primers. Here immunoSEQ multiplex PCR was the method, and the copy in TCRdb shows in-frame clones only, minus some. The sample has about 93,000 clones, around 76% seen once; the top ten hold 0.55% to 0.65%. Study-wide findings and caveats: Among the sequence variants, a highly shared cluster was likely an artifact of sequencing.

The TCR was taken from a man under 40 in good health and CMV-seronegative. The sequencing input was PBMCs.

The CDR3 DNA is TGCGCCAGCAGCTTGGGCGGTGGTCGGGCCGGGGAGCTGTTTTTT. Translated: CASSLGGGRAGELFF. The chain combines TRBV5-1 with TRBJ2-2, with D hard to call. Germline lookup yields CDR1 SGHRS and CDR2 YFSETQ. Trimming stripped 0 bases from V and 6 bases from J, with 12 bases between. This CDR3 contains 15 residues.